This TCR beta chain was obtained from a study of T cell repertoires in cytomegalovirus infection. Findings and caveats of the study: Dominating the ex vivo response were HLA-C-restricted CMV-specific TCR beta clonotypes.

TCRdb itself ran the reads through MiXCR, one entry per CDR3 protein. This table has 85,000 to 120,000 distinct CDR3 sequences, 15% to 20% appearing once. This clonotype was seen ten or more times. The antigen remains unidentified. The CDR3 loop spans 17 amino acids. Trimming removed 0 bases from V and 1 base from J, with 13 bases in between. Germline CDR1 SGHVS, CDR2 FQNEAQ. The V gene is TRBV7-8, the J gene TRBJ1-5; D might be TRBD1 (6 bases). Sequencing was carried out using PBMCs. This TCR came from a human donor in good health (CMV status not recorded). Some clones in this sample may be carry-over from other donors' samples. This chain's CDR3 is CASSLAGARGSNQPQHF. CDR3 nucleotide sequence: TGTGCCAGCAGCTTAGCAGGTGCCAGGGGAAGCAATCAGCCCCAGCATTTT.